This TCR beta chain was identified during a study of shared clonotypes between healthy human individuals. Naive CD8 populations comprised CD45RO-negative cells positively selected for CCR7, excluding terminally differentiated effector memory CD45RA+ cells. Sequencing used immunoSEQ multiplex PCR; TCRdb keeps in-frame clones, though not all of them. Of more than 2 million clones listed, over 85% were seen once; the top ten hold 1.5% to 2%. This CDR3 comprises 15 residues. Per germline, CDR1 MNHEY and CDR2 SMNVEV (reference sequence). V lost 0 bases and J lost 6, with 14 bases in between. This TCR was recovered from a man aged 18 to 30 in good health. Some clones in this sample may be carry-over from other donors' samples. Sequenced input: naive CD8+ T cells from PBMCs. J is TRBJ1-2 and V is TRBV27; D perhaps matches TRBD1 (5 bases). The CDR3 nucleotides read TGTGCCAGCAGTTTATCGGCTGGGGCAGCCGATGGCTACACCTTC. This sequence encodes CASSLSAGAADGYTF.